The clone carrying this TCR beta chain was detected only once. The data are from a study of cytomegalovirus exposure and HLA in healthy donors. The table came from immunoSEQ multiplex PCR; TCRdb's copy has only in-frame clones and leaves some out. The table records about 360,000 clones, 86% of them present only once. CDR3 length equals 16 residues. J was trimmed by 7 bases and V by 5 bases; bases with no gene match: 14. The germline V gene encodes CDR1 MNHEY and CDR2 SMNVEV (reference sequence). Source material: PBMCs. This clonotype was obtained from a woman aged 18-29 years in good health and CMV-seronegative. This chain connects TRBV27 to TRBJ1-1; 9 nucleotides line up with TRBD1. CDR3 protein: CASSPGTGPGGNEAFF. CDR3 nucleotide sequence: TGTGCCAGCAGTCCCGGGACAGGGCCGGGGGGAAATGAAGCTTTCTTT.